Given below is one T cell receptor (beta chain) in context. The source of the sample is a study of control samples from healthy donors and cancer patients. Only in-frame clones appear in the TCRdb table, and some are missing; sequencing was by immunoSEQ multiplex PCR. The table has 100,000 to 150,000 clones, about 88% seen once. The sequence came from a young man in good health. Sequences were obtained from blood.

CDR3 sequence (DNA): TGTGCCAGCAGCCGACTAGCGGGCTTGAACACCGGGGAGCTGTTTTTT. Its protein product is CASSRLAGLNTGELFF. The chain employs TRBV2 and TRBJ2-2; TRBD2 aligns across 10 bases. This CDR3 is built from 16 residues. The J segment lost 1 base and the V segment lost 6 bases, leaving 5 bases of the junction unmatched. Germline CDR1 reads SNHLY; CDR2 reads FYNNEI.